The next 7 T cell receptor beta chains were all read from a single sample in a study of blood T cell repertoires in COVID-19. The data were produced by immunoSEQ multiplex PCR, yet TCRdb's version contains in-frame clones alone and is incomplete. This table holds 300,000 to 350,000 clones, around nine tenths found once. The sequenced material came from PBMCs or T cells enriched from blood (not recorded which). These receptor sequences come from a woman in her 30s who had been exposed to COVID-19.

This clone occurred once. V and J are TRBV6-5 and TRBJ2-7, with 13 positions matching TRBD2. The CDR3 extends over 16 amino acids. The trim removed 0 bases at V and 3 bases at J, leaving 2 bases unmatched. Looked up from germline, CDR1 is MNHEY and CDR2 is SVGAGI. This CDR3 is CASSYSGLAGLYEQYF. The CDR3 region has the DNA TGTGCCAGCAGTTACTCGGGACTAGCGGGACTCTACGAGCAGTACTTC.

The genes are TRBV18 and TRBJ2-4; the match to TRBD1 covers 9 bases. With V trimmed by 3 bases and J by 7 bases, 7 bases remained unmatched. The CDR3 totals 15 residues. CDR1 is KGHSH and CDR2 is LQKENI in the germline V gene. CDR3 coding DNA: TGTGCCAGCTCACCTCCGGGACAGGGTTCTAACATTCAGTACTTC. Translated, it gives CASSPPGQGSNIQYF.

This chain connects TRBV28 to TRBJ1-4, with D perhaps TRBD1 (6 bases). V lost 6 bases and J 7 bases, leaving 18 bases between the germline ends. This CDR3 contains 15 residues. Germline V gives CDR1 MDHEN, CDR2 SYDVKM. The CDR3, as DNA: TGTGCCAGCAGGACGCCGGGACATTTGGGTGAAAAACTGTTTTTT. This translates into CASRTPGHLGEKLFF.

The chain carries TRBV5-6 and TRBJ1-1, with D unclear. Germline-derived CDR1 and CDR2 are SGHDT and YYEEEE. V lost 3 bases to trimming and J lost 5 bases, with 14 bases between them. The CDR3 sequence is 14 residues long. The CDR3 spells CASSSMGGRTEAFF. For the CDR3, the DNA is TGTGCCAGCAGCTCCATGGGCGGGCGGACTGAAGCTTTCTTT. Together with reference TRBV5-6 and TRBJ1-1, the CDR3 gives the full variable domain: DAGVTQSPTHLIKTRGQQVTLRCSPKSGHDTVSWYQQALGQGPQFIFQYYEEEERQRGNFPDRFSGHQFPNYSSELNVNALLLGDSALYLCASSSMGGRTEAFFGQGTRLTVV.

CDR3 sequence: CATSAALAGTHEQYF. The CDR3 DNA is TGTGCCACCAGTGCCGCACTAGCGGGTACTCACGAGCAGTACTTC. V and J are TRBV24-1 and TRBJ2-7; 9 bases align to TRBD2. V gave up 5 bases and J gave up 5 bases; unmatched junction bases: 9. This CDR3 has 15 amino acids. Looked up from germline, CDR1 is KGHDR and CDR2 is SFDVKD.

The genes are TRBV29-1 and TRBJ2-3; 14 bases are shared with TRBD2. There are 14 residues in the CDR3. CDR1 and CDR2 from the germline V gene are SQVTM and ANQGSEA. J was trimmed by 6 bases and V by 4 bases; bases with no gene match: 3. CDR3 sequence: CSVGTSGRRDTQYF. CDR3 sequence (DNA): TGCAGCGTTGGGACTAGCGGGAGGAGGGATACGCAGTATTTT.

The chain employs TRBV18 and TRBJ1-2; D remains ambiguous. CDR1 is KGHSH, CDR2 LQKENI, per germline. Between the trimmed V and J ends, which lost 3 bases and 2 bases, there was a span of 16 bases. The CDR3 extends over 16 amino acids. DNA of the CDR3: TGTGCCAGCTCACCGGAAGCGGGCAGGTTCAACTATGGCTACACCTTC. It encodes CASSPEAGRFNYGYTF.